What follows are 20 T cell receptor beta chains derived from one specimen sequenced in a study of control samples from healthy donors and cancer patients. Here immunoSEQ multiplex PCR was the method, and the copy in TCRdb shows in-frame clones only, minus some. The sample has about 170,000 clones, just over 85% seen once. Material for sequencing was blood. All receptors come from a woman aged 30 to 39 in good health.

This chain uses TRBV6-2 or TRBV6-3 with TRBJ1-3, with D perhaps TRBD1 (6 bases). The V gene lost 8 bases and the J gene lost 2 bases, with 22 bases spanning the gap. There are 17 residues in the CDR3. Germline values: CDR1 MNHEY, CDR2 SVGEGT. CDR3 region: CASGSKQGLAPGNTIYF. As DNA, the CDR3 is TGTGCCAGCGGTTCGAAGCAGGGGCTCGCGCCTGGAAACACCATATATTTT.

The chain uses TRBV4-1 and TRBJ2-1, with a possible D match to TRBD1 (6 bases). Germline assignment: CDR1 MGHRA and CDR2 YSYEKL. The CDR3 has 15 amino acids. V was shortened by 4 bases and J by 2 bases, with 12 bases between the two germline ends. DNA of the CDR3: TGCGCCAGCAGCCGCCCATGGACAGCCTACAATGAGCAGTTCTTC. As protein: CASSRPWTAYNEQFF.

The genes are TRBV24-1 and TRBJ1-5; D call uncertain. V was shortened by 4 bases and J by 10 bases, with 10 bases between the two germline ends. Germline loops: CDR1 KGHDR, CDR2 SFDVKD. This CDR3 has 12 residues. This chain's CDR3 is CATSDPLSPQHF. Written as DNA, the CDR3 is TGTGCCACCAGTGACCCTTTGAGTCCCCAGCATTTT.

V usage is TRBV2 and J usage is TRBJ1-1, with D hard to call. CDR3 length: 10 residues. Germline V CDR1 and CDR2: SNHLY, FYNNEI. Trimming removed 10 bases from V and 1 base from J, with 4 bases in between. Written as DNA, the CDR3 is TGTGCCACCAAGAACACTGAAGCTTTCTTT. Its protein is CATKNTEAFF.

This chain joins TRBV5-6 and TRBJ2-7; D is unclear. V lost 0 bases to trimming and J lost 3 bases, with 4 bases between them. The germline gives CDR1 SGHDT, CDR2 YYEEEE. This CDR3 comprises 12 residues. The CDR3 is CASSLDLYEQYF. The DNA for the CDR3 is TGTGCCAGCAGCTTGGACCTCTACGAGCAGTACTTC.

This chain uses TRBV27 with TRBJ1-2, with D tentatively TRBD1 (5 bases). This CDR3 is 13 amino acids long. Germline CDR1 reads MNHEY; CDR2 reads SMNVEV (reference sequence). V lost 3 bases and J 3 bases, leaving 8 bases between the germline ends. CDR3 residues: CASSFGTYYGYTF. The CDR3 bases are TGTGCCAGCAGTTTCGGGACCTACTATGGCTACACCTTC.

The chain couples TRBV29-1 to TRBJ1-2; D call uncertain. V lost 3 bases and J lost 4, with 3 bases in between. Germline V lookup: CDR1 SQVTM, CDR2 ANQGSEA. CDR3 length: 10 amino acids. This chain's CDR3 is CSVDGYGYTF. Here the CDR3 DNA reads TGCAGCGTTGATGGCTATGGCTACACCTTC.

This chain connects TRBV11-2 to TRBJ1-1; D unclear. Between the trimmed V and J ends, which lost 5 bases and 1 base, there was a span of 11 bases. Germline assignment: CDR1 SGHAT and CDR2 FQNNGV. CDR3 length equals 14 residues. The CDR3 here is CASSRPFENTEAFF. DNA for the CDR3: TGTGCCAGCAGCCGGCCGTTCGAGAACACTGAAGCTTTCTTT.

V gene TRBV2 combines with J gene TRBJ1-1; D is uncertain. CDR1 and CDR2 from the germline V gene are SNHLY and FYNNEI. CDR3 length: 11 residues. The V and J ends lost 8 bases and 3 bases respectively, with 7 bases between them. CDR3 bases: TGTGCCAGCCTTGTAGACACTGAAGCTTTCTTT. It is translated as CASLVDTEAFF. Variable domain in full (rest from reference TRBV2 and TRBJ1-1): EPEVTQTPSHQVTQMGQEVILRCVPISNHLYFYWYRQILGQKVEFLVSFYNNEISEKSEIFDDQFSVERPDGSNFTLKIRSTKLEDSAMYFCASLVDTEAFFGQGTRLTVV.

V is TRBV19 and J is TRBJ1-1, with 11 positions matching TRBD1. The V gene's germline CDR1 is LNHDA and CDR2 SQIVND (reference sequence). The CDR3 has 18 residues. The V segment lost 0 bases and the J segment 4 bases; nucleotides outside the gene matches: 10. CDR3 loop: CASSIDPDRGLAGTEAFF. The CDR3 region has the DNA TGTGCCAGTAGTATAGACCCGGACAGGGGGCTTGCGGGCACTGAAGCTTTCTTT.

The chain has TRBV21-1 and TRBJ2-4; whether TRBD1, the table's D call, matches the DNA was not checked. TRBV21-1 is a recognized pseudogene. The CDR3 runs to 14 residues. The CDR3 spells CASSTGQGKNIQYF. The CDR3 coding sequence is TGTGCCAGCAGCACGGGACAGGGGAAAAACATTCAGTACTTC.

The chain uses TRBV29-1 and TRBJ1-2; no firm D call. Between the trimmed V and J ends, which lost 4 bases and 7 bases, there was a span of 10 bases. There are 11 residues in the CDR3. The germline gives CDR1 SQVTM, CDR2 ANQGSEA. CDR3 amino acids: CSVGFDGGYTF. CDR3 sequence (DNA): TGCAGCGTTGGGTTTGATGGTGGCTACACCTTC.

This chain joins TRBV20-1 and TRBJ1-4; the D gene is possibly TRBD1 (6 bases). V was cut by 3 bases and J by 4 bases, with 12 bases left in between. The CDR3 length is 14 residues. The V gene's germline CDR1 is DFQATT and CDR2 SNEGSKA (reference sequence). CDR3 region: CSASRQVLNEKLFF. The CDR3 DNA reads as TGCAGTGCTAGTAGACAGGTCCTTAATGAAAAACTGTTTTTT.

The chain uses TRBV6-6 and TRBJ1-2, with 10 bases that match TRBD1. The CDR3 has 14 residues. Germline assignment: CDR1 MNHNY and CDR2 SVGAGI (reference sequence). The CDR3 coding sequence is TGTGTTGTCTCGGACCGGACAGGGGGCTATGGCTACACCTTC. This codes for CVVSDRTGGYGYTF.

The chain employs TRBV10-3 and TRBJ2-1; no definite D call. V lost 3 bases to trimming and J lost 3 bases, with 6 bases between them. Per germline, CDR1 ENHRY and CDR2 SYGVKD. The CDR3 sequence is 13 residues long. The CDR3 sequence: CAISDPSYNEQFF. DNA for the CDR3: TGTGCCATCAGTGATCCCAGCTACAATGAGCAGTTCTTC.

The chain has TRBV11-3 and TRBJ2-1; a possible D gene is TRBD2 (5 bases). The germline CDR1 and CDR2 sequences are SGHNT and YENEEA. The V gene lost 8 bases and the J gene lost 2 bases, with 16 bases spanning the gap. The CDR3 extends over 15 amino acids. This CDR3 reads CASYDFERTYNEQFF. CDR3 sequence (DNA): TGTGCCAGCTATGATTTCGAGCGGACCTACAATGAGCAGTTCTTC.

In its sample, this clone was seen once. The chain couples TRBV3-1 (or the pseudogene TRBV3-2) to TRBJ1-5; no firm D call. This CDR3 region has 13 residues. Germline lookup yields CDR1 LGHDT and CDR2 YNNKEL (reference sequence). With 0 bases removed from V and 7 bases from J, the gap between germline ends came to 7 bases. CDR3 sequence reads: CASSQELRQPQHF. CDR3 DNA: TGTGCCAGCAGCCAAGAGTTACGCCAGCCCCAGCATTTT.

The chain carries TRBV19 and TRBJ2-4, with D unclear. The germline V gene has CDR1 LNHDA and CDR2 SQIVND (reference sequence). With 5 bases removed from V and 6 bases from J, the gap between germline ends came to 14 bases. This CDR3 spans 14 amino acids. CDR3 bases: TGTGCCAGTAGTGTTGACGGGTACGCAAACATTCAGTACTTC. Amino acids: CASSVDGYANIQYF.

The chain links TRBV3-1 (or the pseudogene TRBV3-2) to TRBJ2-3; D gene ambiguous. This CDR3 spans 11 amino acids. Trimming left V 3 bases short and J 2 bases short, with 0 bases between. The V gene's germline CDR1 is LGHDT and CDR2 YNNKEL (reference sequence). CDR3 bases: TGTGCCAGCAGCCACACAGATACGCAGTATTTT. Encoded protein: CASSHTDTQYF.

The rearrangement joins TRBV28 to TRBJ2-3; 11 positions match TRBD2. CDR1 and CDR2 from the germline V gene are MDHEN and SYDVKM. J was trimmed by 3 bases and V by 6 bases; bases with no gene match: 8. This CDR3 comprises 16 residues. The CDR3 DNA is TGTGCCAGCAGCACTATCAGACTAGCGGGAACAGATACGCAGTATTTT. Amino acid sequence: CASSTIRLAGTDTQYF.